The subject of this entry is one TCR beta chain. Its antigen is not identified. Assay: immunoSEQ multiplex PCR; the TCRdb copy retains only in-frame clones and omits some. The sample comprises about 77,000 clones, roughly 89% of which are singletons, and approximately 2.4% rests with the top ten. This sample stems from a study of OX40 agonist ivuxolimab in advanced cancers. At the level of the study: Ivuxolimab, an agonistic anti-OX40 (CD134) antibody, was given to patients. Previous treatment with anti-PD-1, anti-PD-L1 or anti-CTLA-4 therapy was allowed; 40% had received some.

The CDR3 contains 15 residues. The V and J ends lost 6 bases and 5 bases, in that order; junction bases with no gene match: 11. Germline-derived CDR1 and CDR2 are SNHLY and FYNNEI. General study points: Both CD4+ and CD8+ T cell populations in blood had undergone clonal expansion by week 6 at 0.1 to 3.0 mg/kg. The mean number of expanded clones was higher in CD8+ T cells than in CD4+.

This receptor was identified in an adult with an advanced solid tumor such as melanoma, head and neck, liver or kidney cancer. This specimen consisted of CD4+ or CD8+ T cells sorted from blood, obtained in a trial of the OX40 agonist ivuxolimab. V and J are TRBV2 and TRBJ2-5; 8 bases agree with TRBD1. The CDR3 loop reads CASSSQGAGEETQYF. The CDR3 coding sequence is TGTGCCAGCAGCTCTCAGGGGGCAGGGGAGGAGACCCAGTACTTC.